This T cell receptor (beta chain) was recorded in a study of lymphopenia after photon versus proton radiotherapy. This table comes from immunoSEQ multiplex PCR, and its TCRdb copy is limited to in-frame clones, with some not included. This sample carries roughly 45,000 clones, 85% to 90% of them seen once, and the ten largest clones take 2.2%. The CDR3 loop spans 19 amino acids. This clone showed up just once. This chain connects TRBV21-1 to TRBJ2-2; TRBD1 was called by the table and not checked on the DNA. TRBV21-1 is deemed a pseudogene. Source: peripheral blood, taken from a patient treated with photon-based radiotherapy. The sequence derives from a man aged 35 to 55 with gastric cancer. The CDR3 DNA reads TGTGCCAGCAGCAAAGGTCGTATAGGCAGGGGAAAGAACACCGGGGAGCTGTTTTTT. As protein: CASSKGRIGRGKNTGELFF.